The 22 T cell receptor beta chains below were found in one sample sequenced in a study of T-cell memory formation after mild COVID-19. TCRdb itself ran the 5' RACE reads through MiXCR, one entry per CDR3 protein. The sample lists 430,000 or so distinct CDR3 sequences, about 23% occurring once. Material for sequencing was PBMCs or a T cell subset sorted from them (not recorded which). The receptors come from an adult woman who had mild COVID-19 (a few samples of this study predate the infection). Cell type and time point are not known.

V gene TRBV6-2 or TRBV6-3 combines with J gene TRBJ1-2; 9 nucleotides agree with TRBD1. The germline V gene encodes CDR1 MNHEY and CDR2 SVGEGT. There are 16 residues in the CDR3. With 6 bases clipped from V and 0 bases from J, the junction kept 8 bases outside the gene matches. The CDR3 here is CASSPGDRAPNYGYTF. CDR3 nucleotides: TGTGCCAGCAGCCCTGGGGACAGGGCCCCTAACTATGGCTACACCTTC.

V and J are TRBV13 and TRBJ2-1; 13 bases are a match to TRBD2. The germline gives CDR1 PRHDT, CDR2 FYEKMQ (reference sequence). The junction had 1 base not matched to a gene; V was cut back by 0 bases and J by 5 bases. The CDR3 runs 16 residues. The chain's CDR3 is CASSLGTSGGNNEQFF. DNA of the CDR3: TGTGCCAGCAGCTTAGGGACTAGCGGGGGGAACAATGAGCAGTTCTTC.

The chain joins TRBV29-1 to TRBJ2-7; a possible D gene is TRBD2 (5 bases). Germline CDR1 reads SQVTM; CDR2 reads ANQGSEA. The V and J ends lost 4 bases and 2 bases respectively, with 9 bases between them. CDR3 length: 12 residues. As DNA, the CDR3 is TGCAGCGTTGGAGGGTACGCCTACGAGCAGTACTTC. It translates to CSVGGYAYEQYF.

The chain joins TRBV4-1 to TRBJ2-7, with 9 nucleotides matching TRBD1. V dropped 3 bases and J dropped 3; count of bases not matched to a gene: 6. The germline CDR1 and CDR2 sequences are MGHRA and YSYEKL. The CDR3 covers 15 residues. DNA for the CDR3: TGCGCCAGCAGCCAGGGACAGGGACTGAACTACGAGCAGTACTTC. This codes for CASSQGQGLNYEQYF.

This clonotype occurred a few times. The V and J genes are TRBV6-6 and TRBJ2-5; 9 bases are a match to TRBD1. J was trimmed by 6 bases and V by 0 bases; bases with no gene match: 5. CDR1 MNHNY and CDR2 SVGAGI come from the germline V gene (reference sequence). The CDR3 has 15 residues. The CDR3 nucleotides are TGTGCCAGCAGTTACTCCGGACAGGGGAGGCAGACCCAGTACTTC. Residues: CASSYSGQGRQTQYF.

This clonotype has only a few counts. The chain employs TRBV12-3 or TRBV12-4 and TRBJ2-3; TRBD2 matches at 8 bases. Trimming at V came to 7 bases and at J to 1 base, leaving 10 bases not matched to a gene. The CDR3 loop spans 16 amino acids. CDR3 amino acids: CASNPLSGSGTDTQYF. The CDR3 DNA follows: TGTGCCAGCAACCCCTTAAGCGGGAGTGGCACAGATACGCAGTATTTT.

The chain combines TRBV5-6 with TRBJ2-1, with D possibly matching TRBD2 (5 bases). The CDR3 totals 16 residues. Between the trimmed V and J ends, which lost 4 bases and 12 bases, there was a span of 26 bases. Per the germline V gene, CDR1 is SGHDT and CDR2 is YYEEEE. CDR3 in amino acids: CASSLDSLPDRSRQFF. The CDR3 nucleotides are TGTGCCAGCAGCCTGGACTCTCTTCCCGACCGGAGCAGGCAGTTCTTC. Filled out from reference TRBV5-6 and TRBJ2-1, the complete variable domain reads DAGVTQSPTHLIKTRGQQVTLRCSPKSGHDTVSWYQQALGQGPQFIFQYYEEEERQRGNFPDRFSGHQFPNYSSELNVNALLLGDSALYLCASSLDSLPDRSRQFFGPGTRLTVL.

In this sample, this clonotype turned up a few times. V and J are TRBV29-1 and TRBJ2-1, with 7 bases lining up with TRBD1. CDR3 length equals 13 residues. The V and J ends lost 0 bases and 10 bases, in that order; junction bases with no gene match: 6. Germline V gives CDR1 SQVTM, CDR2 ANQGSEA. The CDR3: CSVEDRGLREQFF. DNA for the CDR3: TGCAGCGTTGAAGATAGGGGGCTACGAGAGCAGTTCTTC.

In nucleotides, the CDR3 is TGTGCCAGCAGCTCCACCGGGACAGGGGGGGATACGCAGTATTTT. It yields the protein CASSSTGTGGDTQYF. This chain uses TRBV7-8 with TRBJ2-3; 11 nucleotides agree with TRBD1. Germline CDR1 and CDR2: SGHVS and FQNEAQ. V lost 4 bases and J lost 6; bases outside the gene matches: 6. This CDR3 spans 15 amino acids.

This clonotype has just a few counts. The chain recombines TRBV7-8 with TRBJ2-3; 9 bases are a match to TRBD2. Germline V gene sequence: CDR1 SGHVS, CDR2 FQNEAQ. J gave up 6 bases and V 2 bases, and 6 bases lay outside the gene matches. The CDR3 contains 15 residues. The chain's CDR3 is CASSLLAGPPDTQYF. In DNA, the CDR3 is TGTGCCAGCAGCTTACTAGCGGGGCCCCCGGATACGCAGTATTTT.

The chain employs TRBV13 and TRBJ2-1, with 7 positions matching TRBD2. The germline V gene has CDR1 PRHDT and CDR2 FYEKMQ (reference sequence). V lost 5 bases, J lost 7 bases, and 14 bases stayed unmatched. The CDR3 is made up of 16 amino acids. The CDR3 loop reads CASSPGGSGQVNEQFF. The CDR3 DNA is TGTGCCAGCAGCCCAGGCGGTAGCGGGCAAGTAAATGAGCAGTTCTTC. The complete variable domain, with remaining parts taken from reference TRBV13 and TRBJ2-1, reads AAGVIQSPRHLIKEKRETATLKCYPIPRHDTVYWYQQGPGQDPQFLISFYEKMQSDKGSIPDRFSAQQFSDYHSELNMSSLELGDSALYFCASSPGGSGQVNEQFFGPGTRLTVL.

At least ten counts were recorded for this clonotype. CDR3 sequence reads: CASSRDADTQYF. In DNA form, the CDR3 reads TGCGCCAGCAGTCGGGACGCTGATACGCAGTATTTT. V usage is TRBV5-1 and J usage is TRBJ2-3, with D perhaps matching TRBD1 or TRBD2 (5 bases each). Germline CDR1 and CDR2: SGHRS and YFSETQ. Trimming cost V 5 bases and J 6 bases, with 10 bases left between them. This CDR3 is built from 12 residues.

V is TRBV5-1 and J is TRBJ1-1; D is ambiguous. V shed 4 bases and J shed 6 bases, with 22 bases lying between them. The CDR3 runs to 16 residues. Germline V CDR1 and CDR2: SGHRS, YFSETQ. CDR3 nucleotides: TGCGCCAGCAGCGGACCCCGTGGGCAGACACCCCCTGAAGCTTTCTTT. Its translation: CASSGPRGQTPPEAFF.

The CDR3 is CASSLDRDRFYQPQHF. In nucleotides, the CDR3 is TGTGCCAGCAGTTTAGATCGGGACAGATTTTATCAGCCCCAGCATTTT. This chain connects TRBV28 to TRBJ1-5; 7 positions match TRBD1. The CDR3 runs 16 residues. The V gene end was trimmed by 2 bases and the J gene end by 5 bases; junction bases not matched to a gene: 9. The germline CDR1 and CDR2 sequences are MDHEN and SYDVKM.

This clonotype appeared a few times. The chain is built from TRBV2 and TRBJ1-2; 8 nucleotides align to TRBD1. The V and J ends lost 6 bases and 4 bases, in that order; junction bases with no gene match: 1. The CDR3 contains 12 residues. Germline V gene sequence: CDR1 SNHLY, CDR2 FYNNEI. CDR3 residues: CASRTGAYGYTF. Here the CDR3 DNA reads TGTGCCAGCAGGACAGGGGCCTATGGCTACACCTTC.

Notes on this clonotype: A read error may be the cause here, since a much bigger clone is one base away. This rearrangement joins TRBV5-1 to TRBJ2-7; D is uncertain. Trimming cost V 4 bases and J 3 bases, with 5 bases left between them. Germline V gene data show CDR1 as SGHRS and CDR2 as YFSETQ. The CDR3 extends over 11 amino acids. The CDR3 nucleotides read TGCGCCAGCAGCGACCACTACGAGCAGTACTTC. It specifies CASSDHYEQYF.

V and J are TRBV5-1 and TRBJ2-1, with D uncertain. V lost 5 bases and J lost 0, with 12 bases in between. Germline V CDR1 and CDR2: SGHRS, YFSETQ. The CDR3 sequence is 15 residues long. The CDR3 coding sequence is TGCGCCAGCAGTCAGGACGTTAGCTCCTACAATGAGCAGTTCTTC. It specifies CASSQDVSSYNEQFF.

The chain uses TRBV20-1 and TRBJ2-1; TRBD2 is a possible D gene (6 bases). Germline V lookup: CDR1 DFQATT, CDR2 SNEGSKA (reference sequence). The V end lost 1 base, the J end lost 8 bases, and 21 bases lay between the germline ends. CDR3 length: 16 residues. The CDR3 loop reads CSARGTSPYALYEQFF. CDR3 in DNA: TGCAGTGCTAGAGGTACTAGCCCATACGCCTTATATGAGCAGTTCTTC.

The chain combines TRBV2 with TRBJ2-2, with 9 bases identical to TRBD1. The V gene end was trimmed by 6 bases and the J gene end by 1 base; junction bases not matched to a gene: 3. CDR3 length: 15 residues. The germline CDR1 and CDR2 sequences are SNHLY and FYNNEI. CDR3 nucleotides: TGTGCCAGCAGCCGGGACAGGGTGAACACCGGGGAGCTGTTTTTT. Translation: CASSRDRVNTGELFF.

The gene calls are TRBV20-1 and TRBJ2-5; 11 bases are shared with TRBD2. The CDR3 totals 15 residues. The J segment lost 2 bases and the V segment lost 6 bases, leaving 8 bases of the junction unmatched. Per germline, CDR1 DFQATT and CDR2 SNEGSKA (reference sequence). CDR3 loop: CSATLASGGQETQYF. Here the CDR3 DNA reads TGCAGTGCAACCCTGGCTAGCGGGGGGCAAGAGACCCAGTACTTC.

The V call is TRBV7-9, the J call TRBJ2-4; D ambiguous. CDR1 is SEHNR, CDR2 FQNEAQ, per germline (reference sequence). V was pared by 6 bases and J by 0 bases, with 15 bases between. The CDR3 totals 16 residues. For the CDR3, the DNA is TGTGCCAGCAGTAACGCGACCCGGCCAGCCAAAAACATTCAGTACTTC. Translating it yields CASSNATRPAKNIQYF.

The V and J genes are TRBV5-1 and TRBJ2-7; the D gene is possibly TRBD1 (7 bases). CDR1 and CDR2 from the germline V gene are SGHRS and YFSETQ. Between the trimmed V and J ends, which lost 4 bases and 3 bases, there was a span of 14 bases. This CDR3 contains 14 residues. The CDR3 nucleotides are TGCGCCAGCAGCGGAGGGACAGCAGACTACGAGCAGTACTTC. It translates to CASSGGTADYEQYF. The entire variable domain, with the rest obtained from reference TRBV5-1 and TRBJ2-7, is as follows: KAGVTQTPRYLIKTRGQQVTLSCSPISGHRSVSWYQQTPGQGLQFLFEYFSETQRNKGNFPGRFSGRQFSNSRSEMNVSTLELGDSALYLCASSGGTADYEQYFGPGTRLTVT.